The clone carrying this T cell receptor (beta chain) was seen a handful of times. The sample comes from a study of blood T cell repertoires in COVID-19. Across the study: Both acute and convalescent COVID-19 samples were obtained from the United States, Italy and Spain. The cDNA or gDNA used as material had been derived from T cells, B-cell-depleted T cells, or PBMCs.

With 2 bases clipped from V and 1 base from J, the junction kept 5 bases outside the gene matches. The CDR3 covers 15 residues. CDR1 and CDR2 (germline): LNHDA, SQIVND (reference sequence). Under the authors' procedure: Reference gene primer amplification in the assay estimated nucleated cell counts. Produced via immunoSEQ multiplex PCR; TCRdb's table is partial and in-frame only. Clone size and the V and J calls come from that table; the DNA yielded D and trimming. The sample holds about 130,000 clones, approximately 78% seen once. This clonotype was sampled from a man aged 60 to 69 who had recovered from COVID-19. Sequenced sample: peripheral blood. This chain joins TRBV19 and TRBJ2-7; TRBD1 matches 7 bases. The CDR3 DNA reads as TGTGCCAGTAGTATAACAGGGGCCTCTTCCTACGAGCAGTACTTC. Its translation is CASSITGASSYEQYF.